Each of the 20 T cell receptor beta chains below was sequenced from the same sample in a study of cytomegalovirus exposure and HLA in healthy donors. The primer mix had 60 Vbeta and 13 Jbeta primers. TCRdb's copy holds only in-frame clones and misses some; the assay was immunoSEQ multiplex PCR. The table lists 100,000 to 150,000 clones. The sequencing input was PBMCs. These TCRs come from a middle-aged man in good health and CMV-seronegative.

The chain is built from TRBV10-2 and TRBJ2-3; a possible D gene is TRBD1 (6 bases). Germline assignment: CDR1 WSHSY and CDR2 SAAADI. CDR3 size: 14 residues. V was trimmed by 7 bases and J by 0 bases, leaving 11 bases between them. DNA of the CDR3: TGCGCCAGCAATCAAGGGGGTAGCACAGATACGCAGTATTTT. This gives the protein CASNQGGSTDTQYF.

The genes are TRBV11-2 and TRBJ1-2; D not certain. With 4 bases removed from V and 5 bases from J, the gap between germline ends came to 14 bases. This CDR3 is built from 14 residues. Per the germline V gene, CDR1 is SGHAT and CDR2 is FQNNGV. CDR3 DNA: TGTGCCAGCAGCTGGGCAGGAACTCATTATGGCTACACCTTC. Its protein product is CASSWAGTHYGYTF.

The genes are TRBV6-1 and TRBJ1-2; D perhaps matches TRBD1 (5 bases). The V gene lost 4 bases and the J gene lost 8 bases, with 14 bases spanning the gap. The germline V gene has CDR1 MNHNS and CDR2 SASEGT. CDR3 length: 13 residues. DNA of the CDR3: TGTGCCAGCAGTGTACCAGGGTGGGTCGGCTACACCTTC. Protein sequence: CASSVPGWVGYTF.

This chain uses TRBV11-3 with TRBJ2-3; TRBD2 matches 12 bases. Germline-derived CDR1 and CDR2 are SGHNT and YENEEA. The CDR3 loop spans 18 amino acids. V lost 1 base, J lost 2 bases, and 7 bases stayed unmatched. This chain's CDR3 is CASSLGVRLAGDTDTQYF. The CDR3, as DNA: TGTGCCAGCAGCTTAGGTGTCAGACTAGCGGGGGACACAGATACGCAGTATTTT.

This chain joins TRBV11-3 and TRBJ2-1; TRBD1 agrees at 9 bases. Trimming took 5 bases from V and 2 from J; bases not matched to a gene: 4. The CDR3 has 15 residues. Germline assignment: CDR1 SGHNT and CDR2 YENEEA. The CDR3 nucleotides read TGTGCCAGCAGCCCGGGGACAGGGCCCTACAATGAGCAGTTCTTC. Its protein product is CASSPGTGPYNEQFF.

V is TRBV19 and J is TRBJ2-1; 9 bases fit TRBD1. Germline assignment: CDR1 LNHDA and CDR2 SQIVND (reference sequence). CDR3 length: 13 residues. J lost 7 bases, V lost 5 bases, and 3 bases had no gene match. The CDR3: CASSHRGRNEQFF. The DNA for the CDR3 is TGTGCCAGTAGTCACAGGGGGCGGAATGAGCAGTTCTTC.

This chain joins TRBV27 and TRBJ2-2; 11 bases map to TRBD1. The CDR3 extends over 15 amino acids. V gave up 6 bases and J gave up 6 bases; unmatched junction bases: 6. The V gene's germline CDR1 is MNHEY and CDR2 SMNVEV (reference sequence). The CDR3 reads CASSRDRGYSGELFF. The CDR3 DNA follows: TGTGCCAGCAGCCGGGACAGGGGGTACTCCGGGGAGCTGTTTTTT.

V usage is TRBV13 and J usage is TRBJ2-3, with 8 bases that match TRBD2. The J segment lost 1 base and the V segment lost 5 bases, leaving 2 bases of the junction unmatched. This CDR3 is built from 14 residues. CDR1 is PRHDT and CDR2 is FYEKMQ in the germline V gene (reference sequence). CDR3 nucleotide sequence: TGTGCCAGCAGCCCGACTAGCGGCACAGATACGCAGTATTTT. This encodes CASSPTSGTDTQYF.

This chain uses TRBV29-1 with TRBJ2-3; a possible D gene is TRBD2 (6 bases). The V and J ends lost 6 bases and 6 bases respectively, with 13 bases between them. This CDR3 has 12 residues. Germline-derived CDR1 and CDR2 are SQVTM and ANQGSEA. CDR3: CSVADGGDTQYF. DNA of the CDR3: TGCAGCGTCGCAGACGGAGGGGATACGCAGTATTTT.

On this clone: Here the CDR3 omits its conserved ending phenylalanine or tryptophan, so a read error is the likely source. This rearrangement joins TRBV4-1 to TRBJ2-2; D possibly corresponds to TRBD1 (6 bases). V was pared by 2 bases and J by 0 bases, with 13 bases between. The germline V gene encodes CDR1 MGHRA and CDR2 YSYEKL. The CDR3 is made up of 17 amino acids. CDR3 sequence reads: CASSQFRRGANTGELFS. The CDR3 DNA follows: TGCGCCAGCAGCCAATTTCGCAGGGGCGCGAACACCGGGGAGCTGTTTTCT.

CDR3 nucleotide sequence: TGTGCCAGCACCCTGACTAGTGAAAGCACAGATACGCAGTATTTT. Translating it yields CASTLTSESTDTQYF. The rearrangement joins TRBV11-3 to TRBJ2-3, with a weak D call TRBD2 (6 bases). V was trimmed by 7 bases and J by 0 bases, leaving 14 bases between them. The V gene's germline CDR1 is SGHNT and CDR2 YENEEA. This CDR3 is built from 15 residues. Based on the CDR3 plus reference TRBV11-3 and TRBJ2-3, the full variable domain is EAGVVQSPRYKIIEKKQPVAFWCNPISGHNTLYWYLQNLGQGPELLIRYENEEAVDDSQLPKDRFSAERLKGVDSTLKIQPAELGDSAVYLCASTLTSESTDTQYFGPGTRLTVL.

The CDR3 DNA is TGTGCCAGCAGTTACGCCAGGGAAGAGACCCAGTACTTC. Amino acid sequence: CASSYAREETQYF. The chain recombines TRBV6-5 with TRBJ2-5; D is perhaps TRBD1 (5 bases). The CDR3 covers 13 residues. Germline CDR1 MNHEY, CDR2 SVGAGI. Trimming shortened V by 2 bases and J by 3 bases, and 7 bases separated the two germline ends.

V and J are TRBV10-3 and TRBJ2-1; 7 bases are shared with TRBD2. The germline V gene has CDR1 ENHRY and CDR2 SYGVKD. Unmatched junction bases numbered 8, after V lost 5 bases and J lost 4 bases. The CDR3 extends over 15 amino acids. Here the CDR3 DNA reads TGTGCCATCAGTATAGAACTAGCGATATACAATGAGCAGTTCTTC. It translates to CAISIELAIYNEQFF.

The V gene is TRBV6-5, the J gene TRBJ2-7; the match to TRBD1 covers 7 bases. The V and J ends lost 2 bases and 4 bases, in that order; junction bases with no gene match: 11. In germline, CDR1 is MNHEY, CDR2 SVGAGI. The CDR3 spans 16 residues. In DNA, the CDR3 is TGTGCCAGCAGTTACGCCTCTTCCGGGACAGATTACGAGCAGTACTTC. Amino acids: CASSYASSGTDYEQYF.

The chain links TRBV7-8 to TRBJ1-1; D uncertain. Per the germline V gene, CDR1 is SGHVS and CDR2 is FQNEAQ. The CDR3 is made up of 17 amino acids. With 5 bases removed from V and 4 bases from J, the gap between germline ends came to 23 bases. For the CDR3, the DNA is TGTGCCAGCAGCCCCAGAGGGTTGGTGGGTGATGGCACTGAAGCTTTCTTT. It yields the protein CASSPRGLVGDGTEAFF.

The rearrangement uses TRBV28 and TRBJ2-2; D perhaps matches TRBD1 (5 bases). Per germline, CDR1 MDHEN and CDR2 SYDVKM. This CDR3 is built from 15 residues. The germline V and J ends were trimmed by 2 bases and 5 bases, with 12 bases remaining between them. Here the CDR3 DNA reads TGTGCCAGCAGTTTAGTACAGGTCAGGACCGGGGAGCTGTTTTTT. Translated, it gives CASSLVQVRTGELFF.

This chain joins TRBV28 and TRBJ1-2; TRBD1 agrees at 8 bases. Germline CDR1 is MDHEN and CDR2 is SYDVKM. V lost 3 bases to trimming and J lost 7 bases; unmatched junction nucleotides: 4. The CDR3 totals 13 residues. The CDR3 DNA sequence: TGTGCCAGCAGTTTTCAGGGGGCTGTTGGCTACACCTTC. Translating gives CASSFQGAVGYTF.

This chain uses TRBV10-3 with TRBJ2-7, with 7 positions matching TRBD1. The CDR3 contains 12 residues. CDR1 is ENHRY, CDR2 SYGVKD, per germline. V lost 5 bases, J lost 4 bases, and 2 bases stayed unmatched. Here the CDR3 DNA reads TGTGCCATCAGTCCGACAGGGTACGAGCAGTACTTC. It is translated as CAISPTGYEQYF.

The chain is built from TRBV6-5 and TRBJ2-7; 10 bases match TRBD1. J lost 2 bases, V lost 2 bases, and 3 bases had no gene match. This CDR3 has 15 residues. Looked up from germline, CDR1 is MNHEY and CDR2 is SVGAGI. The chain's CDR3 is CASSYEGTGAYEQYF. DNA of the CDR3: TGTGCCAGCAGTTACGAGGGGACAGGGGCCTACGAGCAGTACTTC.

The genes are TRBV6-1 and TRBJ2-5; the match to TRBD1 covers 10 bases. Germline CDR1 is MNHNS and CDR2 is SASEGT. The V and J ends lost 4 bases and 11 bases, in that order; junction bases with no gene match: 7. CDR3 length: 13 residues. CDR3: CASSGRTGGEQYF. For the CDR3, the DNA is TGTGCCAGCAGTGGGAGGACAGGGGGAGAGCAGTACTTC.